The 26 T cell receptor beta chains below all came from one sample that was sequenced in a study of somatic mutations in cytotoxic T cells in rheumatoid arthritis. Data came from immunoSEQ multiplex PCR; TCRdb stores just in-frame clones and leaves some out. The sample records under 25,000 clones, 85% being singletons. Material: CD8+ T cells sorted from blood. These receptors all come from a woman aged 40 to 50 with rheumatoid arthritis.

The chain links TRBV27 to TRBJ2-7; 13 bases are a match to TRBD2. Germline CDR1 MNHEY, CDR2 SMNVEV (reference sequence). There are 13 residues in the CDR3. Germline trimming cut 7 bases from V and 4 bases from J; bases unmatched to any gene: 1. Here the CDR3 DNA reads TGTGCCAGCAAGGGACTAGCGGGGTACGAGCAGTACTTC. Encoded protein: CASKGLAGYEQYF.

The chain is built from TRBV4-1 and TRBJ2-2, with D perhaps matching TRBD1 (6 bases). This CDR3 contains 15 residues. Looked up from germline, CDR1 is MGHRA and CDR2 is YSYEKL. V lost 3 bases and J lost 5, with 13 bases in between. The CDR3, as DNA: TGCGCCAGCAGCCAGGGGGACACCGGGACCGGGGAGCTGTTTTTT. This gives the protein CASSQGDTGTGELFF.

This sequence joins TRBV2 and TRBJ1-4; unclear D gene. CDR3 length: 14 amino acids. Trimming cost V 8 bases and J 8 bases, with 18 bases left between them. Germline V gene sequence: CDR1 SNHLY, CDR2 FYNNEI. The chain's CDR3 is CASADFAGLEKLFF. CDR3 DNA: TGTGCCAGCGCCGACTTTGCAGGACTAGAAAAACTGTTTTTT.

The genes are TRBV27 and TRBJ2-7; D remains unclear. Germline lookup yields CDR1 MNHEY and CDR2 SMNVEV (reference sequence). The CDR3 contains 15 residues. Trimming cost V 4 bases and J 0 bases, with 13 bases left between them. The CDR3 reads CASSWNNPSSYEQYF. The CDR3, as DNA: TGTGCCAGCAGTTGGAACAATCCTAGCTCCTACGAGCAGTACTTC.

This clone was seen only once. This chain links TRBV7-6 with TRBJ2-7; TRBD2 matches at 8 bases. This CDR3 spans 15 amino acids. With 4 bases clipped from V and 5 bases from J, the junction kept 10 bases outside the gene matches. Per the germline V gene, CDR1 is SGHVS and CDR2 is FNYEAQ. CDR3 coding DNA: TGTGCCAGCAGCTGGAGCGGGCGGGAGGTAAACGAGCAGTACTTC. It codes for CASSWSGREVNEQYF.

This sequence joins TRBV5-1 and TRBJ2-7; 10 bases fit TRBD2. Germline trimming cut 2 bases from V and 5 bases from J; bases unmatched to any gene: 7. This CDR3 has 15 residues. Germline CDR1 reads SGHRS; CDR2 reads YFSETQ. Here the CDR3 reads CASSLTSGTGNEQYF. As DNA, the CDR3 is TGCGCCAGCAGCTTAACTAGCGGGACGGGCAACGAGCAGTACTTC.

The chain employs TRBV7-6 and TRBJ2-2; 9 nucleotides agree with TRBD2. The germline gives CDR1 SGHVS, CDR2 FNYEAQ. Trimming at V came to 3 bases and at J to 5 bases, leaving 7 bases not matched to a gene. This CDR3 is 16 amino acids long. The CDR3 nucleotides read TGTGCCAGCAGCTTCGGAGGACTAGCGTCGACCGGGGAGCTGTTTTTT. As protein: CASSFGGLASTGELFF.

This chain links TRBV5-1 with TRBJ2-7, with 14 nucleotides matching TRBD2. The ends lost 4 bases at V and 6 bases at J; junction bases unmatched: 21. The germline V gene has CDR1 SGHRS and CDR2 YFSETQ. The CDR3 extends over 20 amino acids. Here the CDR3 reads CASSTAGTSGRSSTRIEQYF. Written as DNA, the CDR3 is TGCGCCAGCAGCACGGCAGGGACTAGCGGGAGATCCTCGACTAGGATCGAGCAGTACTTC. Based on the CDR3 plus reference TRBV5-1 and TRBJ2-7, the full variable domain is KAGVTQTPRYLIKTRGQQVTLSCSPISGHRSVSWYQQTPGQGLQFLFEYFSETQRNKGNFPGRFSGRQFSNSRSEMNVSTLELGDSALYLCASSTAGTSGRSSTRIEQYFGPGTRLTVT.

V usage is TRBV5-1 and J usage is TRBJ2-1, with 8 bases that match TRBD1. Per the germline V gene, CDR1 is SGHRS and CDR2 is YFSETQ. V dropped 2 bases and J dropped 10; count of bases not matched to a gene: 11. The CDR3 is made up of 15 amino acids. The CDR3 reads CASSLSTGGLREQFF. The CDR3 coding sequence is TGCGCCAGCAGCTTAAGCACAGGGGGTTTAAGGGAGCAGTTCTTC. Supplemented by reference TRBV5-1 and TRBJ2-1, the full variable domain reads KAGVTQTPRYLIKTRGQQVTLSCSPISGHRSVSWYQQTPGQGLQFLFEYFSETQRNKGNFPGRFSGRQFSNSRSEMNVSTLELGDSALYLCASSLSTGGLREQFFGPGTRLTVL.

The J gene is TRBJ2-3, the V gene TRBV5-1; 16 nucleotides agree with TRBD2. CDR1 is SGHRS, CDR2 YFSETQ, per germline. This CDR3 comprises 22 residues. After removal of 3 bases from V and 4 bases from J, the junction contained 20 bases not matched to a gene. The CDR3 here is CASSWHLRVKGLAGGRADTQYF. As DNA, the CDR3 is TGCGCCAGCAGCTGGCACCTCCGGGTCAAGGGACTAGCGGGGGGGAGGGCAGATACGCAGTATTTT. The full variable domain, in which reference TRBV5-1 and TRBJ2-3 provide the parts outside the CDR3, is KAGVTQTPRYLIKTRGQQVTLSCSPISGHRSVSWYQQTPGQGLQFLFEYFSETQRNKGNFPGRFSGRQFSNSRSEMNVSTLELGDSALYLCASSWHLRVKGLAGGRADTQYFGPGTRLTVL.

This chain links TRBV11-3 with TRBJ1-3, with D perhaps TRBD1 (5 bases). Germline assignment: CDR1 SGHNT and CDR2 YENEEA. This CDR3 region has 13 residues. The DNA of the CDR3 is TGTGGGGGGGGTGTTGCCCGAGGAAACACCATATATTTT. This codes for CGGGVARGNTIYF.

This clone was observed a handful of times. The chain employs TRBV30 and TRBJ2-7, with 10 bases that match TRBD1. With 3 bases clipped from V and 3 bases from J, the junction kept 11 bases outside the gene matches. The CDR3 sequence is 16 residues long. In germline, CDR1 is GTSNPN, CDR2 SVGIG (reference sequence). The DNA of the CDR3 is TGTGCCTGGAGAGACGACCGGGACAGGGGACACTACGAGCAGTACTTC. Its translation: CAWRDDRDRGHYEQYF.

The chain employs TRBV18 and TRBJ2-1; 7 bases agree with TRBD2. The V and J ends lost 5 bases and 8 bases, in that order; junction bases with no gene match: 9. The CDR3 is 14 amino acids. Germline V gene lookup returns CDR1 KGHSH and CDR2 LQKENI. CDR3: CASSGLTSRDEQFF. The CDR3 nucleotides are TGTGCCAGCTCAGGACTGACTAGCAGGGATGAGCAGTTCTTC.

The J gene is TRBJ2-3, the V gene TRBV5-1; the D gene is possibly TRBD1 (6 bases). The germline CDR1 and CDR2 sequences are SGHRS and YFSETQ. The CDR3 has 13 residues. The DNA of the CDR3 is TGCGGCACAAGGGCGGACAGAGAAGATACGCAGTATTTT. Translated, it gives CGTRADREDTQYF. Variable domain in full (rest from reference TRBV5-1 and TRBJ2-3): KAGVTQTPRYLIKTRGQQVTLSCSPISGHRSVSWYQQTPGQGLQFLFEYFSETQRNKGNFPGRFSGRQFSNSRSEMNVSTLELGDSALYLCGTRADREDTQYFGPGTRLTVL.

The CDR3 reads CASSQEWTGTGTGELFF. Written as DNA, the CDR3 is TGCGCCAGCAGCCAAGAGTGGACCGGGACAGGGACCGGGGAGCTGTTTTTT. J is TRBJ2-2 and V is TRBV4-1, with 9 bases that match TRBD1. With V trimmed by 0 bases and J by 5 bases, 7 bases remained unmatched. This CDR3 has 17 amino acids. Germline CDR1 and CDR2: MGHRA and YSYEKL.

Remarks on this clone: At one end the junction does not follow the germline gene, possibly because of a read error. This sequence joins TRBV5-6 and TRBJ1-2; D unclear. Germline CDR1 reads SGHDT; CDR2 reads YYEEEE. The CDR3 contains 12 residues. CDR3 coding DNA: TGTGCCAGCGGCACCGGGAACTATGGCCACACCTTC. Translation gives CASGTGNYGHTF.

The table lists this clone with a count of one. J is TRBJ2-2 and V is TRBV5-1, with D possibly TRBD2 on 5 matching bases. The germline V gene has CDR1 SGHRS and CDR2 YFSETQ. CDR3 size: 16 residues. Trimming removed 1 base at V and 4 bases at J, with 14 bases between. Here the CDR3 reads CASSLSEGLSTGELFF. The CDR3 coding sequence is TGCGCCAGCAGCTTGAGTGAGGGCCTGAGCACCGGGGAGCTGTTTTTT.

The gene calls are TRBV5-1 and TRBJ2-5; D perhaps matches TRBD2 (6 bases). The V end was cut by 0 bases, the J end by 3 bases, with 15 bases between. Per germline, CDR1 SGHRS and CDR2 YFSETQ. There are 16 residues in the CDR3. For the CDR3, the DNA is TGCGCCAGCAGCTTGGGAGGCCGGGGGACCGAAGAGACCCAGTACTTC. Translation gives CASSLGGRGTEETQYF.

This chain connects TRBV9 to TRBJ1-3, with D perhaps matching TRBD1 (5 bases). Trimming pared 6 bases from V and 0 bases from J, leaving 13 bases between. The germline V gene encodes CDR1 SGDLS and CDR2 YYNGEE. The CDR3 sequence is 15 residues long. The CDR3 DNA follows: TGTGCCAGCACCGACTCAGACAGCTCTGGAAACACCATATATTTT. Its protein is CASTDSDSSGNTIYF.

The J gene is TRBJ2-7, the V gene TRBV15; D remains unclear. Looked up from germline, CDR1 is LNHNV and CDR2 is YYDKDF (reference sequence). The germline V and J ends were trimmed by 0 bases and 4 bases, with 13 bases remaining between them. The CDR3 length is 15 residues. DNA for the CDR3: TGTGCCACCAGCAGAGATCGCGCGGCGGAATACGAGCAGTACTTC. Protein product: CATSRDRAAEYEQYF.

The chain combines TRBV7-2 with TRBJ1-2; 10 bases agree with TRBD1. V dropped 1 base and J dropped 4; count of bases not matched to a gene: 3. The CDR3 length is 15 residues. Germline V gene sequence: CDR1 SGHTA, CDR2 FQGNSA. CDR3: CASSLGTGGSYGYTF. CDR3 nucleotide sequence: TGTGCCAGCAGCTTAGGGACAGGGGGATCCTATGGCTACACCTTC.

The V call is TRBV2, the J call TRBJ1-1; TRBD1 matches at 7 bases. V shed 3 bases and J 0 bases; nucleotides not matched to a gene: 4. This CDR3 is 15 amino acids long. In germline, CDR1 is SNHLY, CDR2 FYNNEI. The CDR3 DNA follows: TGTGCCAGCAGTGATGGGGACAGTATGAACACTGAAGCTTTCTTT. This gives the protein CASSDGDSMNTEAFF.

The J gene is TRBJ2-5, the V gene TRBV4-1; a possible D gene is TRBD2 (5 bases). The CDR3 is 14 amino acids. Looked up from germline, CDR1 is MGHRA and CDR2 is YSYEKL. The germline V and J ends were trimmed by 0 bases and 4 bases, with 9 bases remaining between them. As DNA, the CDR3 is TGCGCCAGCAGCCAAGATCGAAGCGGAGAGACCCAGTACTTC. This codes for CASSQDRSGETQYF.

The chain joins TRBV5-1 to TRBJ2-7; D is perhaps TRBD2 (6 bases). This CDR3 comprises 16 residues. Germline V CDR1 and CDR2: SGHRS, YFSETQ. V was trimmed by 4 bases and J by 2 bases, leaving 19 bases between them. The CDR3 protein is CASSPAGTQSPYEQYF. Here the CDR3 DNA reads TGCGCCAGCAGCCCGGCGGGGACCCAATCTCCCTACGAGCAGTACTTC. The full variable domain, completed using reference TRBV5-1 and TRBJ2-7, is KAGVTQTPRYLIKTRGQQVTLSCSPISGHRSVSWYQQTPGQGLQFLFEYFSETQRNKGNFPGRFSGRQFSNSRSEMNVSTLELGDSALYLCASSPAGTQSPYEQYFGPGTRLTVT.

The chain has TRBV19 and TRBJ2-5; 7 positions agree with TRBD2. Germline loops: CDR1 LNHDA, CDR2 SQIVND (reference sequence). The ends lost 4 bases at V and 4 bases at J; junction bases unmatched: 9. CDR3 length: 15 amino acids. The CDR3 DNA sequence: TGTGCCAGTAGTACCCTCGGGGGGAGCCCAGAGACCCAGTACTTC. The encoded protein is CASSTLGGSPETQYF.

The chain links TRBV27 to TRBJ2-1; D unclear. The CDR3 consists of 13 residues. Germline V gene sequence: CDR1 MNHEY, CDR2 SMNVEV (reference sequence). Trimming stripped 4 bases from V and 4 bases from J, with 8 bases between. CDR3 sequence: CASSWSRYNEQFF. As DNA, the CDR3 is TGTGCCAGCAGTTGGTCCCGGTACAATGAGCAGTTCTTC.